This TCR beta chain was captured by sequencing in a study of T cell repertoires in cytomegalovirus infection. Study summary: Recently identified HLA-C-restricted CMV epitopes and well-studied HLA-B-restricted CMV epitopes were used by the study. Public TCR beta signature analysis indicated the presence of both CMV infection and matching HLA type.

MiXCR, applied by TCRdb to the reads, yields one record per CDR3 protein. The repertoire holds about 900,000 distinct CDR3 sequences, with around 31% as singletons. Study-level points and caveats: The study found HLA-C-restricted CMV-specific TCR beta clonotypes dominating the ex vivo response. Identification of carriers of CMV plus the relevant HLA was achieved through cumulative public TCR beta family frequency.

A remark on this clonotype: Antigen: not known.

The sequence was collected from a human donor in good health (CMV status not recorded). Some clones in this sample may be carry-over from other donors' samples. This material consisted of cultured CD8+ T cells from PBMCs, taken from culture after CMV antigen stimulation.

CDR3 bases: TGTGCCACCCTTGGACTAGCAGACGTC. This codes for CATLGLADV. V gene TRBV6-5 combines with J gene TRBJ2-7, with 8 bases lining up with TRBD2. CDR3 length: 9 amino acids. The V gene's germline CDR1 is MNHEY and CDR2 SVGAGI.